This paragraph covers one TCR beta chain sequence. Trimming cost V 0 bases and J 3 bases, with 6 bases left between them. CDR1 is SGHRS and CDR2 is YFSETQ in the germline V gene. The CDR3 is 13 residues long. These data are taken from a study of blood T cell repertoires in COVID-19. Background on the study: Spain, Italy and the United States supplied samples that represented acute and convalescent COVID-19.

TCRdb keeps only in-frame clones here, not all; method: immunoSEQ multiplex PCR. The table has 150,000 to 200,000 clones, roughly 89% seen once. This chain uses TRBV5-1 with TRBJ1-2; tentatively, D is TRBD1 (6 bases). The sequence derives from a human donor in a cohort sampled during active COVID-19. Sequenced: peripheral blood. CDR3 coding DNA: TGCGCCAGCAGCTTGGGACAGGACTATGGCTACACCTTC. Translating gives CASSLGQDYGYTF.